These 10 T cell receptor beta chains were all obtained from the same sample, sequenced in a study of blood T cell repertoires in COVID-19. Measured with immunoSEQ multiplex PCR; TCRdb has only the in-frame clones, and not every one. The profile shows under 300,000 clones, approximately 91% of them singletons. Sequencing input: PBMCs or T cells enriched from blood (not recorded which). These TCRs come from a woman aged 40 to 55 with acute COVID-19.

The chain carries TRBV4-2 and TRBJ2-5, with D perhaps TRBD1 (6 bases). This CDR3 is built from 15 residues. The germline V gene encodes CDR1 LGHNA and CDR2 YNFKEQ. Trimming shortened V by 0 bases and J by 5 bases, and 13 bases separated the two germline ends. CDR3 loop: CASSQDSTGSETQYF. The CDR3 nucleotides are TGTGCCAGCAGCCAAGATAGTACAGGGTCGGAGACCCAGTACTTC.

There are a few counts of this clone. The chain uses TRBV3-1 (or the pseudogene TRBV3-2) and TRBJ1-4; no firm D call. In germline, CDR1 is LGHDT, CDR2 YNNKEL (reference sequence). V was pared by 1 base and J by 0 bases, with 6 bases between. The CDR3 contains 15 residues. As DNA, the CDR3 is TGTGCCAGCAGCCAAGCCGGTTCAACTAATGAAAAACTGTTTTTT. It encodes CASSQAGSTNEKLFF.

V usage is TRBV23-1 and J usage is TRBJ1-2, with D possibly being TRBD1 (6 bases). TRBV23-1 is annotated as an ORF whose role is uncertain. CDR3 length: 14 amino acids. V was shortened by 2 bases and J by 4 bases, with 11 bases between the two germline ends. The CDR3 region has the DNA TGCGCCAGCAGTCAAAAGAACAGGGCCTATGGCTACACCTTC. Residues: CASSQKNRAYGYTF.

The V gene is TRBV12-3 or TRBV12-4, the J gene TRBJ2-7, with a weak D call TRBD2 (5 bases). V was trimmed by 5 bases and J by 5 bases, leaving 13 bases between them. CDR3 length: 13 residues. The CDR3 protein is CASSRETRDEQYF. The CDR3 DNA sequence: TGTGCCAGCAGTCGAGAAACTAGGGACGAGCAGTACTTC.

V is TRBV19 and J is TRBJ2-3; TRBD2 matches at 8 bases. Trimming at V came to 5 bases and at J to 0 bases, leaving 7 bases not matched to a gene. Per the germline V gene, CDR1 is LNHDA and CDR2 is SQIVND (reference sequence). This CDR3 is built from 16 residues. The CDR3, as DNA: TGTGCCAGTAGTCAAGGCGGGGGGCGTAGCACAGATACGCAGTATTTT. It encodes CASSQGGGRSTDTQYF.

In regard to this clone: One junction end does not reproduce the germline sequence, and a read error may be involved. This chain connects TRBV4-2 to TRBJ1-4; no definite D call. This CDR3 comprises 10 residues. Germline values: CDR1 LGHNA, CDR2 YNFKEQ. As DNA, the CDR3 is TGTGCCAGCAGCCAACGGAGACCGATTTTT. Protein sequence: CASSQRRPIF.

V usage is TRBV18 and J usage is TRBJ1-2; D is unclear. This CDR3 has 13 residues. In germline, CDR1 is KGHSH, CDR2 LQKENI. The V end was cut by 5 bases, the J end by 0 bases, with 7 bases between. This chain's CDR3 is CASSSEANYGYTF. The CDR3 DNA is TGTGCCAGCTCATCTGAGGCTAACTATGGCTACACCTTC.

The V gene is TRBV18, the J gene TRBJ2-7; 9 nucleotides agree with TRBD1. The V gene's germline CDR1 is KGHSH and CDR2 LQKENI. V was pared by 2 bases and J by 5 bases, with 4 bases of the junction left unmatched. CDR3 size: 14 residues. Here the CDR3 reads CASSPNGQGNEQYF. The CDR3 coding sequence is TGTGCCAGCTCACCAAATGGACAGGGGAACGAGCAGTACTTC.

CDR3 sequence: CASSFLLAGVADTQYF. CDR3 coding DNA: TGTGCCAGCAGCTTCCTACTAGCGGGGGTGGCAGATACGCAGTATTTT. The rearrangement joins TRBV5-4 to TRBJ2-3; 11 nucleotides align to TRBD2. Germline assignment: CDR1 SGHNT and CDR2 YYREEE (reference sequence). This CDR3 has 16 residues. V lost 2 bases, J lost 4 bases, and 6 bases stayed unmatched.

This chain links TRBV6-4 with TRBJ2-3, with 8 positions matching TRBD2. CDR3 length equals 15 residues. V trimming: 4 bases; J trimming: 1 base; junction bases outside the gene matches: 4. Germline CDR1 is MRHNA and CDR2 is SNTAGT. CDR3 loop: CASSGRAGGTDTQYF. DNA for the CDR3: TGTGCCAGCAGTGGACGAGCGGGGGGCACAGATACGCAGTATTTT.